These 4 T cell receptor beta chains originate from one sample sequenced in a study of T-cell memory formation after mild COVID-19. TCRdb fed the 5' RACE reads into MiXCR, producing one record per CDR3 protein. The profile shows approximately 210,000 distinct CDR3 sequences, over 9.5% of them singletons. Sequenced input: PBMCs or a T cell subset sorted from them (not recorded which). The receptors derive from a man between 18 and 29 years old who had mild COVID-19 (a few samples of this study predate the infection). Cell type and time point are not known.

The chain combines TRBV20-1 with TRBJ1-5; TRBD1 might be the D (6 bases). The CDR3 contains 16 residues. Trimming removed 1 base at V and 2 bases at J, with 15 bases between. From germline, CDR1 is DFQATT and CDR2 SNEGSKA (reference sequence). The CDR3 protein is CSARVRGRGGNQPQHF. The CDR3 DNA reads TGCAGTGCTAGAGTCCGAGGCAGGGGTGGCAATCAGCCCCAGCATTTT.

This clonotype was found many times. The chain carries TRBV7-2 and TRBJ2-7; maybe TRBD2 (5 bases). Trimming took off 4 bases at V and 3 bases at J, with 19 bases between the two ends. This CDR3 is built from 16 residues. Germline V CDR1 and CDR2: SGHTA, FQGNSA. DNA for the CDR3: TGTGCCAGCAGCTCCTTCGGAGGTAGCCCCCTCTACGAGCAGTACTTC. Encoded protein: CASSSFGGSPLYEQYF.

This chain uses TRBV6-2 or TRBV6-3 with TRBJ1-4; TRBD1 might be the D (6 bases). V was cut by 6 bases and J by 8 bases, with 10 bases left in between. This CDR3 is 12 amino acids long. Germline V CDR1 and CDR2: MNHEY, SVGEGT. For the CDR3, the DNA is TGTGCCAGCAGCGACAGGAGGGAAAAACTGTTTTTT. Protein sequence: CASSDRREKLFF.

This clonotype was observed a few times. The junction and the germline gene differ at one end; a read error may be behind it. The rearrangement uses TRBV5-5 and TRBJ1-6; no reliable D call. Looked up from germline, CDR1 is SGHKS and CDR2 is YYEKEE (reference sequence). CDR3 length: 16 residues. DNA for the CDR3: TGTGCCAGCAGCCACGGTGGCCTTCCCTGGGATTCACCCCCCCACTTT. This sequence encodes CASSHGGLPWDSPPHF. Combining the CDR3 with reference TRBV5-5 and TRBJ1-6 gives the whole variable domain DAGVTQSPTHLIKTRGQQVTLRCSPISGHKSVSWYQQVLGQGPQFIFQYYEKEERGRGNFPDRFSARQFPNYSSELNVNALLLGDSALYLCASSHGGLPWDSPPHFGNGTRLTVT.